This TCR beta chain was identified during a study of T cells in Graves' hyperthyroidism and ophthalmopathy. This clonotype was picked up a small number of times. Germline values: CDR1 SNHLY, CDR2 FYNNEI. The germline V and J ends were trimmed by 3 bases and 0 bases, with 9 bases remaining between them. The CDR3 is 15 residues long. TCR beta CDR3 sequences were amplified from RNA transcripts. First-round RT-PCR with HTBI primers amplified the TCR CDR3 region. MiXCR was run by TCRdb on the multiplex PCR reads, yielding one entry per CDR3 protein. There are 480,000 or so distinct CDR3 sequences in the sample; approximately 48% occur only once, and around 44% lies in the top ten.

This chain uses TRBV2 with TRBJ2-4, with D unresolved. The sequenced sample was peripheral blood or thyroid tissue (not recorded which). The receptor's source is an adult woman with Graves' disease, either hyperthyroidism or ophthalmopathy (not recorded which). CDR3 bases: TGTGCCAGCAGTGAGGGCGGATCAGCCAAAAACATTCAGTACTTC. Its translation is CASSEGGSAKNIQYF.